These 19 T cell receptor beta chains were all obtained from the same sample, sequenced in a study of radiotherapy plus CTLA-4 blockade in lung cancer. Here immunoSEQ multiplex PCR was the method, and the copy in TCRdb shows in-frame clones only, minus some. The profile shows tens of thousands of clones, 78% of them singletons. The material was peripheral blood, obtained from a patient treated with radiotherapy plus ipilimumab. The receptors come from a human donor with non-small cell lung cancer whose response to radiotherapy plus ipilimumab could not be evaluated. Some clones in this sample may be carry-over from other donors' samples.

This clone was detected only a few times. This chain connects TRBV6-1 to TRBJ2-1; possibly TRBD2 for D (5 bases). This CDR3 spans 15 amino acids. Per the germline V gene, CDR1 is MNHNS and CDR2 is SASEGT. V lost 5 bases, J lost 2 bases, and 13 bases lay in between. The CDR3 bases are TGTGCCAGCAGTCCGAGGACTGAAGCCTACAATGAGCAGTTCTTC. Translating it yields CASSPRTEAYNEQFF.

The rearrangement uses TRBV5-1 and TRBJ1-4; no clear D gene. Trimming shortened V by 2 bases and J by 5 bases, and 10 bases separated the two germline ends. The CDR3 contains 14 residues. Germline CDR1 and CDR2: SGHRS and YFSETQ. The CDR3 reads CASSFSGVNEKLFF. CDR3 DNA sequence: TGCGCCAGCAGCTTCTCAGGTGTGAATGAAAAACTGTTTTTT. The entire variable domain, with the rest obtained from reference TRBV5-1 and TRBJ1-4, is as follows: KAGVTQTPRYLIKTRGQQVTLSCSPISGHRSVSWYQQTPGQGLQFLFEYFSETQRNKGNFPGRFSGRQFSNSRSEMNVSTLELGDSALYLCASSFSGVNEKLFFGSGTQLSVL.

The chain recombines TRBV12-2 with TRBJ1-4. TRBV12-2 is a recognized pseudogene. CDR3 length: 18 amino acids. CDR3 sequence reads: CASRCLRGRIRGNEKLFF. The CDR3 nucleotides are TGTGCAAGTCGCTGTTTGCGGGGGCGGATTCGGGGTAATGAAAAACTGTTTTTT.

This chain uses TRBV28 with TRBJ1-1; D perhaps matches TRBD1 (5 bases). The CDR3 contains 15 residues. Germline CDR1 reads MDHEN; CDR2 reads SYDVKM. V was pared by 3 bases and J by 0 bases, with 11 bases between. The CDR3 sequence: CASSFGVQVNTEAFF. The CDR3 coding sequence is TGTGCCAGCAGTTTTGGGGTACAGGTGAACACTGAAGCTTTCTTT.

CDR3 nucleotide sequence: TGCGCCAGCAGTCCGACGGGACTCCAGAACACCGGGGAGCTGTTTTTT. This codes for CASSPTGLQNTGELFF. The gene calls are TRBV5-1 and TRBJ2-2; tentative D call: TRBD2 (6 bases). CDR1 is SGHRS and CDR2 is YFSETQ in the germline V gene. Trimming took off 5 bases at V and 1 base at J, with 15 bases between the two ends. The CDR3 totals 16 residues. Variable domain in full (rest from reference TRBV5-1 and TRBJ2-2): KAGVTQTPRYLIKTRGQQVTLSCSPISGHRSVSWYQQTPGQGLQFLFEYFSETQRNKGNFPGRFSGRQFSNSRSEMNVSTLELGDSALYLCASSPTGLQNTGELFFGEGSRLTVL.

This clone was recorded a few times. As DNA, the CDR3 is TGTGCCAGCAGTTTAGCGCACAGGAATGAGCAGTTCTTC. Its protein product is CASSLAHRNEQFF. The J gene is TRBJ2-1, the V gene TRBV28; a possible D gene is TRBD1 (5 bases). The germline V and J ends were trimmed by 2 bases and 7 bases, with 9 bases remaining between them. The CDR3 has 13 amino acids. The germline V gene has CDR1 MDHEN and CDR2 SYDVKM.

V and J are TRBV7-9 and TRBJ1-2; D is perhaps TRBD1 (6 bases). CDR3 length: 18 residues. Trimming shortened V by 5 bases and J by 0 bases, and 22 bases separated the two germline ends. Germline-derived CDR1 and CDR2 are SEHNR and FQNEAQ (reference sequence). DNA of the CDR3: TGTGCCAGCAGCCAAGATCTTCAGGGGAGGGGACCTAACTATGGCTACACCTTC. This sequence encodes CASSQDLQGRGPNYGYTF.

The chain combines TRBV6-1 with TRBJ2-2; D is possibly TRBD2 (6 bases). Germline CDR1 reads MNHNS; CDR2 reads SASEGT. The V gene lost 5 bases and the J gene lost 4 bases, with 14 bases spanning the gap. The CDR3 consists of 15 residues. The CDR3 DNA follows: TGTGCCAGCAGTTCCAGGGCGGGACCCACCGGGGAGCTGTTTTTT. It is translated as CASSSRAGPTGELFF.

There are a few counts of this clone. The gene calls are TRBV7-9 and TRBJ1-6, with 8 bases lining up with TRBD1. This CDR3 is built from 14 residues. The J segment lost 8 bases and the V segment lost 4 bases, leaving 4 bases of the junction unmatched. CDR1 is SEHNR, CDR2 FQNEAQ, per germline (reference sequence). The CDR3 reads CASSSATGDSPLHF. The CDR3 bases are TGTGCCAGCAGCTCTGCGACAGGGGATTCACCCCTCCACTTT.

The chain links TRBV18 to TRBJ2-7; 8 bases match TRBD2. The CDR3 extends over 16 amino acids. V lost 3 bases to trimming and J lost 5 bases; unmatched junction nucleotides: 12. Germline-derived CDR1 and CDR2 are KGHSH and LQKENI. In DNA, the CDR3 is TGTGCCAGCTCACCCCGCGGGGGACTAGGGGGACACGAGCAGTACTTC. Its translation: CASSPRGGLGGHEQYF.

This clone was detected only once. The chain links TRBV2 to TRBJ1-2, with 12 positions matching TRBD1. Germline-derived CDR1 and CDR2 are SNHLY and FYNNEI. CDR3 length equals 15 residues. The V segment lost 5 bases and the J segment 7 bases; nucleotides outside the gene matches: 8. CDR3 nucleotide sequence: TGTGCCAGCAGTCCCCCCGGGACAGGGGGCGGTGGCTACACCTTC. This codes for CASSPPGTGGGGYTF.

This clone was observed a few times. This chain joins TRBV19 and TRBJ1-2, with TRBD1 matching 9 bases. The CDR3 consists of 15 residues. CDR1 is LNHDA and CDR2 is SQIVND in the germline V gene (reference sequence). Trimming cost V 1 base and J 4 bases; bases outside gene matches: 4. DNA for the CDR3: TGTGCCAGTAGTATAGTGGGACAGGGAGGCTATGGCTACACCTTC. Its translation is CASSIVGQGGYGYTF.

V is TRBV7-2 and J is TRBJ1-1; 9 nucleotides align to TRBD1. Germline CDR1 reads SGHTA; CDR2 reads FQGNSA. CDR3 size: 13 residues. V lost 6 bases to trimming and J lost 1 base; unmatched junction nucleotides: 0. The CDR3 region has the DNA TGTGCCAGCAGGGACAGGGGGAACACTGAAGCTTTCTTT. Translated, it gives CASRDRGNTEAFF. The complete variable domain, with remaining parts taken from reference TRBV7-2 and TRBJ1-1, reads GAGVSQSPSNKVTEKGKDVELRCDPISGHTALYWYRQSLGQGLEFLIYFQGNSAPDKSGLPSDRFSAERTGGSVSTLTIQRTQQEDSAVYLCASRDRGNTEAFFGQGTRLTVV.

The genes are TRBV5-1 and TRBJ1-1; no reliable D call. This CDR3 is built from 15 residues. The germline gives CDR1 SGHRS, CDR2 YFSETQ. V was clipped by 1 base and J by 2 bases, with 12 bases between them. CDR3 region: CASSLRRMTNTEAFF. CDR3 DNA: TGCGCCAGCAGCTTGAGGCGGATGACCAACACTGAAGCTTTCTTT.

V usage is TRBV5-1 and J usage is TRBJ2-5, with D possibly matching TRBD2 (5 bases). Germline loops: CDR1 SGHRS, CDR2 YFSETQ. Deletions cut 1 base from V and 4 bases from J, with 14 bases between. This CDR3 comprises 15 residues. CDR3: CASSLFPSRGETQYF. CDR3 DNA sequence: TGCGCCAGCAGCTTGTTCCCTAGCCGGGGAGAGACCCAGTACTTC.

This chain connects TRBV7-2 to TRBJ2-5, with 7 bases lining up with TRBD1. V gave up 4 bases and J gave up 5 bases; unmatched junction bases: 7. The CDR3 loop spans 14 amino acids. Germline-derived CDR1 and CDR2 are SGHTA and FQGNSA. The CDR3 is CASSWTGPSETQYF. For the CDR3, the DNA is TGTGCCAGCAGCTGGACAGGTCCCTCGGAGACCCAGTACTTC.

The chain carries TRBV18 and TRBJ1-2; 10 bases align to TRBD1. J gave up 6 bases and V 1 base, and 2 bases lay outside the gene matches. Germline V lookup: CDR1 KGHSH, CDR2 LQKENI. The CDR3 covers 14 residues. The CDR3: CASSPRTGGHGYTF. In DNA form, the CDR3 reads TGTGCCAGCTCACCACGGACAGGGGGTCATGGCTACACCTTC. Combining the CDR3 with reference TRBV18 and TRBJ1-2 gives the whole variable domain NAGVMQNPRHLVRRRGQEARLRCSPMKGHSHVYWYRQLPEEGLKFMVYLQKENIIDESGMPKERFSAEFPKEGPSILRIQQVVRGDSAAYFCASSPRTGGHGYTFGSGTRLTVV.

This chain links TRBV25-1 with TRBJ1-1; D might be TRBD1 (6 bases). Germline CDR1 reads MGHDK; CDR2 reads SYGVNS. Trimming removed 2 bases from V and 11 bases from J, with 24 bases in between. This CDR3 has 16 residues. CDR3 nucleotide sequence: TGTGCCAGCAGTGAAAGGAAAGGGAAGGGGGTGAATAGTGCTTTCTTT. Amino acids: CASSERKGKGVNSAFF.

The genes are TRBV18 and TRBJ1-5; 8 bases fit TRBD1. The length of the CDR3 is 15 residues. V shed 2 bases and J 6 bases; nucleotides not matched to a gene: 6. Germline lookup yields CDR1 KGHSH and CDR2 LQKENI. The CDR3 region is CASSPDRGEGQPQHF. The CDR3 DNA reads TGTGCCAGCTCACCAGACAGGGGAGAAGGTCAGCCCCAGCATTTT.